Below, 15 T cell receptor beta chains from the same sample are listed, as sequenced in a study of Ad26.COV2.S vaccination and SARS-CoV-2 variants (dated by TCRdb to the early 2020s). The sample's treatment or condition label is to be understood as: roughly 19 received Ad26.COV2.S at low or high dose, single or two shots; 5 received placebo; per-sample allocation not given. For vaccine and placebo recipients, repertoires were sequenced using samples collected on day 63 after the first injection. The library was produced with the immunoSEQ multiplex PCR assay. TCRdb's version of the immuneACCESS table is confined to in-frame rearrangements and falls short of the full clone set. An unresolved V gene accounts for under half of the shortfall where checked; the remainder is of unknown origin. Counted in this sample were about 370,000 clones; around nine tenths of them appeared once. 1.5% to 2% of the sample rests with the top ten.

The starting material was peripheral blood, obtained in a trial of Ad26.COV2.S vaccine versus placebo. The receptors come from a person aged 18 to 59 who received the Ad26.COV2.S COVID-19 vaccine or a placebo.

This clone was counted a few times. This rearrangement joins TRBV10-3 to TRBJ2-1, with D perhaps matching TRBD1 (6 bases). This CDR3 spans 14 amino acids. Germline assignment: CDR1 ENHRY and CDR2 SYGVKD. Deletions cut 7 bases from V and 3 bases from J, with 13 bases between. CDR3 DNA: TGTGCCATCAAGGCGACAGGAATCTACAATGAGCAGTTCTTC. Encoded protein: CAIKATGIYNEQFF.

The chain uses TRBV28 and TRBJ2-7; D gene ambiguous. The V and J ends lost 6 bases and 7 bases respectively, with 16 bases between them. The germline CDR1 and CDR2 sequences are MDHEN and SYDVKM. The CDR3 has 13 amino acids. The chain's CDR3 is CASSTTALREQYF. In DNA, the CDR3 is TGTGCCAGCAGCACGACCGCGCTGAGGGAGCAGTACTTC.

V gene TRBV9 combines with J gene TRBJ2-1; tentatively, D is TRBD1 or TRBD2 (5 bases each). The CDR3 contains 15 residues. Trimming stripped 3 bases from V and 1 base from J, with 11 bases between. Germline CDR1 and CDR2: SGDLS and YYNGEE. CDR3 DNA: TGTGCCAGCAGCGCCGGGACCCAATCCTACAATGAGCAGTTCTTC. Protein sequence: CASSAGTQSYNEQFF.

The chain recombines TRBV18 with TRBJ2-5, with 10 bases identical to TRBD1. The CDR3 contains 15 residues. Germline V lookup: CDR1 KGHSH, CDR2 LQKENI. V lost 1 base to trimming and J lost 4 bases; unmatched junction nucleotides: 3. The CDR3: CASSPQTGGRETQYF. CDR3 nucleotide sequence: TGTGCCAGCTCACCACAGACAGGGGGCCGAGAGACCCAGTACTTC.

V and J are TRBV6-4 and TRBJ2-7; 11 bases fit TRBD2. Germline CDR1 and CDR2: MRHNA and SNTAGT. The CDR3 loop spans 19 amino acids. Losses at the gene ends were 0 bases for V and 3 bases for J; bases not matched to a gene: 13. The DNA of the CDR3 is TGTGCCAGCAGTGACTCGTGTCCAAAAATCACTAGCGGGAGCTACGAGCAGTACTTC. Its protein product is CASSDSCPKITSGSYEQYF.

V is TRBV6-2 or TRBV6-3 and J is TRBJ2-1, with 8 bases matching TRBD1. The V gene end was trimmed by 2 bases and the J gene end by 4 bases; junction bases not matched to a gene: 4. Germline assignment: CDR1 MNHEY and CDR2 SVGEGT. The CDR3 is 15 amino acids. This CDR3 is CASSYTRDRYNEQFF. The CDR3 nucleotides are TGTGCCAGCAGTTACACGCGGGACAGGTACAATGAGCAGTTCTTC.

The rearrangement links TRBV19 to TRBJ1-6; 12 bases match TRBD1. The CDR3 consists of 14 residues. CDR1 LNHDA and CDR2 SQIVND come from the germline V gene (reference sequence). V shed 5 bases, J shed 13 bases, and the junction held 6 bases outside the gene matches. The CDR3, as DNA: TGTGCCAGTAGTCTGGGGACAGGGGGCGCGCCCCTCCACTTT. This codes for CASSLGTGGAPLHF.

The rearrangement links TRBV2 to TRBJ2-1; weak D call: TRBD2 (5 bases). V lost 6 bases to trimming and J lost 6 bases, with 18 bases between them. Germline V gene sequence: CDR1 SNHLY, CDR2 FYNNEI. CDR3 length: 15 residues. The CDR3 loop is CASSFSGLTGNEQFF. CDR3 nucleotide sequence: TGTGCCAGCAGCTTCAGCGGTCTCACGGGCAATGAGCAGTTCTTC.

The chain has TRBV4-1 and TRBJ2-5; D gene ambiguous. This CDR3 comprises 14 residues. In germline, CDR1 is MGHRA, CDR2 YSYEKL. V lost 4 bases, J lost 1 base, and 10 bases lay in between. Here the CDR3 DNA reads TGCGCCAGCAGCCTGACAACGTTCCAAGAGACCCAGTACTTC. Translated: CASSLTTFQETQYF.

The rearrangement links TRBV7-9 to TRBJ2-7; D perhaps matches TRBD2 (7 bases). The CDR3 has 12 residues. CDR1 SEHNR and CDR2 FQNEAQ come from the germline V gene (reference sequence). Trimming cost V 5 bases and J 5 bases, with 10 bases left between them. The CDR3 DNA sequence: TGTGCCAGCAGCCCGGGGGGCCACGAGCAGTACTTC. Its protein is CASSPGGHEQYF. Variable domain in full (rest from reference TRBV7-9 and TRBJ2-7): DTGVSQNPRHKITKRGQNVTFRCDPISEHNRLYWYRQTLGQGPEFLTYFQNEAQLEKSRLLSDRFSAERPKGSFSTLEIQRTEQGDSAMYLCASSPGGHEQYFGPGTRLTVT.

The rearrangement joins TRBV19 to TRBJ1-2; 7 nucleotides line up with TRBD1. The CDR3 sequence is 11 residues long. The germline V gene encodes CDR1 LNHDA and CDR2 SQIVND (reference sequence). V shed 6 bases and J 7 bases; nucleotides not matched to a gene: 2. The CDR3 DNA follows: TGTGCCAGTAGACAGGGGATTGGCTACACCTTC. Its protein is CASRQGIGYTF.

The chain has TRBV30 and TRBJ2-1, with 7 bases aligning to TRBD1. Trimming took 5 bases from V and 8 from J; bases not matched to a gene: 9. The germline gives CDR1 GTSNPN, CDR2 SVGIG (reference sequence). This CDR3 is 13 amino acids long. Written as DNA, the CDR3 is TGTGCCTGGGGAGACCAGGGGGTCCATGAGCAGTTCTTC. Translated, it gives CAWGDQGVHEQFF.

The V and J genes are TRBV15 and TRBJ2-3; 9 nucleotides line up with TRBD1. Germline-derived CDR1 and CDR2 are LNHNV and YYDKDF (reference sequence). J gave up 4 bases and V 4 bases, and 6 bases lay outside the gene matches. This CDR3 contains 15 residues. The CDR3 DNA reads as TGTGCCACCAGCACCGCGGGACAGGGCTCAGATACGCAGTATTTT. This gives the protein CATSTAGQGSDTQYF. The whole variable domain, remainder taken from reference TRBV15 and TRBJ2-3, is DAMVIQNPRYQVTQFGKPVTLSCSQTLNHNVMYWYQQKSSQAPKLLFHYYDKDFNNEADTPDNFQSRRPNTSFCFLDIRSPGLGDTAMYLCATSTAGQGSDTQYFGPGTRLTVL.

The J gene is TRBJ2-1, the V gene TRBV24-1; D perhaps matches TRBD1 (5 bases). This CDR3 is built from 14 residues. Germline lookup yields CDR1 KGHDR and CDR2 SFDVKD. The V and J ends lost 5 bases and 7 bases respectively, with 14 bases between them. CDR3 sequence: CATSGPAPGNEQFF. The CDR3 nucleotides read TGTGCCACCAGTGGACCCGCCCCAGGGAATGAGCAGTTCTTC.

This sequence joins TRBV7-9 and TRBJ1-1; no clear D gene. Trimming left V 5 bases short and J 1 base short, with 8 bases between. The germline gives CDR1 SEHNR, CDR2 FQNEAQ (reference sequence). The CDR3 spans 13 residues. The CDR3 sequence is CASSVGSNTEAFF. The CDR3 coding sequence is TGTGCCAGCAGCGTAGGGTCGAACACTGAAGCTTTCTTT.